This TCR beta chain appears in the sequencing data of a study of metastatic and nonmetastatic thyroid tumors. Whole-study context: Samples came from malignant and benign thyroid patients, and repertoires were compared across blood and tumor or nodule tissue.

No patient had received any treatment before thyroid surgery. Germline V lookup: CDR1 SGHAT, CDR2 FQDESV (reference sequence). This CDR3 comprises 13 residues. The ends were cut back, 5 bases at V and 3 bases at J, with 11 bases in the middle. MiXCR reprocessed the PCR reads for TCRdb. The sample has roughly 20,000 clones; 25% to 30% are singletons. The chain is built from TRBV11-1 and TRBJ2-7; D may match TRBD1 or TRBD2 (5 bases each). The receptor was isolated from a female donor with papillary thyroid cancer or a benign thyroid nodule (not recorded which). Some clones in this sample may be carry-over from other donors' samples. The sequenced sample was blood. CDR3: CASSLTRGYEQYF. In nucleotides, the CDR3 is TGTGCCAGCAGCCTCACGAGGGGCTACGAGCAGTACTTC.